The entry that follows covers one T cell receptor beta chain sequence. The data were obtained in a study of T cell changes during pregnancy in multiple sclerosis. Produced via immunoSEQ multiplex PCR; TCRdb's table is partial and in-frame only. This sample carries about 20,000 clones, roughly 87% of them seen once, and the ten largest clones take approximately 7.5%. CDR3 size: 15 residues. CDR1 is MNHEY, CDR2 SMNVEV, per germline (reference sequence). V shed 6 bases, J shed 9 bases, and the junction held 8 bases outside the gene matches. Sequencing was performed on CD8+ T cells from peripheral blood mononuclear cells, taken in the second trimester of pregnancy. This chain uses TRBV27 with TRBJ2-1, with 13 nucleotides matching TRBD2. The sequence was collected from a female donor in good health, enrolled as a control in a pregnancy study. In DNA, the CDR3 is TGTGCCAGCAGGATACTAGCGGGGGGGCTGAGTGAGCAGTTCTTC. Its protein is CASRILAGGLSEQFF.